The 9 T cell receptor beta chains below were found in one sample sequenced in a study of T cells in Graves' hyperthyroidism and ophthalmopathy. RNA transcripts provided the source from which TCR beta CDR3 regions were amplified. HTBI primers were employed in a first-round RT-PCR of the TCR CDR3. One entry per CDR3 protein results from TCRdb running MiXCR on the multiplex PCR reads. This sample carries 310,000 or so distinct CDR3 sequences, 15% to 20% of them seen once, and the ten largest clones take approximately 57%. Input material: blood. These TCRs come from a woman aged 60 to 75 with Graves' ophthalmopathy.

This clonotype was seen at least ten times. The CDR3 is CASSPGRDQETQYF. The CDR3 nucleotides are TGTGCCAGCTCACCAGGCAGGGACCAAGAGACCCAGTACTTC. V gene TRBV18 combines with J gene TRBJ2-5; perhaps TRBD1 as D (5 bases). V was pared by 2 bases and J by 0 bases, with 7 bases between. The germline gives CDR1 KGHSH, CDR2 LQKENI. CDR3 length equals 14 residues.

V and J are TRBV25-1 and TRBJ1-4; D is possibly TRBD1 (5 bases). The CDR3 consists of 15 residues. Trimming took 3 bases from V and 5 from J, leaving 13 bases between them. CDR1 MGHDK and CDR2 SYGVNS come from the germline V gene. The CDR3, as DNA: TGTGCCAGCAGTGATATCGGCAGACAGAATGAAAAACTGTTTTTT. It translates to CASSDIGRQNEKLFF. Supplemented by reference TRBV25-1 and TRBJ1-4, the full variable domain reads EADIYQTPRYLVIGTGKKITLECSQTMGHDKMYWYQQDPGMELHLIHYSYGVNSTEKGDLSSESTVSRIRTEHFPLTLESARPSHTSQYLCASSDIGRQNEKLFFGSGTQLSVL.

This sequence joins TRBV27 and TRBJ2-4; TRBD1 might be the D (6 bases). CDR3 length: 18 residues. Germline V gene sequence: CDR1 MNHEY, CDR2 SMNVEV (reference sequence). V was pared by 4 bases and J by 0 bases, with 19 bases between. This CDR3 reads CASSSSPRQALAKNIQYF. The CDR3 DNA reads TGTGCCAGCAGTTCCAGCCCCCGACAGGCGCTAGCCAAAAACATTCAGTACTTC.

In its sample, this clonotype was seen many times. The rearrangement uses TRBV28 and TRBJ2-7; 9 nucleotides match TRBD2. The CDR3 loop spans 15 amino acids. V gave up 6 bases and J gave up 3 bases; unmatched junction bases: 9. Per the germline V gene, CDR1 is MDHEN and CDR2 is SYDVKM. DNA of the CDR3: TGTGCCAGCAGCCTGGGCGCGGGAGGGGGCTACGAGCAGTACTTC. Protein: CASSLGAGGGYEQYF.

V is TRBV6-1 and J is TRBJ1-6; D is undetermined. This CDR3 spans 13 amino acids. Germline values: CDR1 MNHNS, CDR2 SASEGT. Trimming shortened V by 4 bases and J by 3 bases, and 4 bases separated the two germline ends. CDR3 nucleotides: TGTGCCAGCAGTGCCAACTATAATTCACCCCTCCACTTT. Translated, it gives CASSANYNSPLHF.

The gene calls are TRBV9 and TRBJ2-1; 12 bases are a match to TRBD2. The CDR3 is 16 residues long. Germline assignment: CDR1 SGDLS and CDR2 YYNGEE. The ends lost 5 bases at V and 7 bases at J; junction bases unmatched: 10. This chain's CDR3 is CASSAGLAGYRNEQFF. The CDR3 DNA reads TGTGCCAGCAGTGCCGGACTAGCGGGGTACAGAAATGAGCAGTTCTTC.

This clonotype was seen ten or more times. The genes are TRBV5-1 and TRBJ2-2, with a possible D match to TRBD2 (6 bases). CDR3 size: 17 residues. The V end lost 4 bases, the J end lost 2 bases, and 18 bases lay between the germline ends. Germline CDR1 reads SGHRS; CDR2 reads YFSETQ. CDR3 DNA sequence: TGCGCCAGCAGCCCAGATGCATTCGGGGGAAACACCGGGGAGCTGTTTTTT. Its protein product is CASSPDAFGGNTGELFF.

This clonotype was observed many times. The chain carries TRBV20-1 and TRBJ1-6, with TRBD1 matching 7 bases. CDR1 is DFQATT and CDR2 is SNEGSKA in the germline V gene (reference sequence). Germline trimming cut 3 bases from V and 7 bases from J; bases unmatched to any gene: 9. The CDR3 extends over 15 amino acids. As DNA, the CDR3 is TGCAGTGCTAGCAACAGACAGGGAAAAAATTCACCCCTCCACTTT. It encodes CSASNRQGKNSPLHF.

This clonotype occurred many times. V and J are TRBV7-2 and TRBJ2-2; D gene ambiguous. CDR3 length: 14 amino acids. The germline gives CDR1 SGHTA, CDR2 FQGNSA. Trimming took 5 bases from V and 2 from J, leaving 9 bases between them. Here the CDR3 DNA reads TGTGCCAGCAGCAAGGGCCCCAACACCGGGGAGCTGTTTTTT. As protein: CASSKGPNTGELFF.